The 5 T cell receptor beta chains below were found in one sample sequenced in a study of long-term antiretroviral therapy in people with HIV. Researchers ran immunoSEQ v3.0 at survey level. Data came from immunoSEQ multiplex PCR; TCRdb stores just in-frame clones and leaves some out. This sample has tens of thousands of clones, with roughly 96% found just once. The input for sequencing was unsorted PBMCs, taken 5.3 years after starting antiretroviral therapy. The source of these receptors is a man aged 25 to 45 with HIV.

The chain joins TRBV5-1 to TRBJ1-6; D gene unclear. CDR1 and CDR2 (germline): SGHRS, YFSETQ. The CDR3 is 13 residues long. V dropped 3 bases and J dropped 7 bases, with 8 bases sitting between them. This CDR3 is CASSSRANSPLHF. For the CDR3, the DNA is TGCGCCAGCAGCTCCCGAGCCAATTCACCCCTCCACTTT.

The rearrangement links TRBV5-1 to TRBJ2-7; 7 bases align to TRBD1. From germline, CDR1 is SGHRS and CDR2 YFSETQ. This CDR3 contains 15 residues. Germline trimming cut 7 bases from V and 5 bases from J; bases unmatched to any gene: 15. The CDR3, as DNA: TGCGCCAGCGGACCCGGGGACAGCGTTTACAACGAGCAGTACTTC. It encodes CASGPGDSVYNEQYF.

J is TRBJ2-7 and V is TRBV5-4; possible D gene TRBD1, 5 bases. V shed 6 bases and J shed 1 base, with 11 bases lying between them. CDR1 is SGHNT, CDR2 YYREEE, per germline (reference sequence). The CDR3 has 13 amino acids. The CDR3 DNA reads TGTGCCAGCAAGTCAAACAGGTCCTACGAGCAGTACTTC. Translating it yields CASKSNRSYEQYF.

The chain uses TRBV9 and TRBJ2-1; 13 nucleotides line up with TRBD2. The V gene's germline CDR1 is SGDLS and CDR2 YYNGEE. The CDR3 runs to 15 residues. Germline trimming cut 4 bases from V and 11 bases from J; bases unmatched to any gene: 9. CDR3 in DNA: TGTGCCAGCAGCCCAGCAGAGGGACTAGCGGGAAAGCAGTTCTTC. It is translated as CASSPAEGLAGKQFF. The full variable domain, rest sourced from reference TRBV9 and TRBJ2-1, is DSGVTQTPKHLITATGQRVTLRCSPRSGDLSVYWYQQSLDQGLQFLIQYYNGEERAKGNILERFSAQQFPDLHSELNLSSLELGDSALYFCASSPAEGLAGKQFFGPGTRLTVL.

The chain recombines TRBV9 with TRBJ2-5; D perhaps matches TRBD2 (7 bases). Trimming removed 2 bases at V and 5 bases at J, with 10 bases between. Per the germline V gene, CDR1 is SGDLS and CDR2 is YYNGEE. CDR3 length equals 13 residues. In DNA form, the CDR3 reads TGTGCCAGCAGCGTGGGGGGGCCGGAGACCCAGTACTTC. This sequence encodes CASSVGGPETQYF.